Reported below is one TCR beta chain. Its antigen remains unidentified. Germline is not matched at one junction end, which may reflect a read error. The sample belongs to a study of tumor and adjacent non-tumor tissue in lung cancer. Across the whole study: The cohort had under 15 adenocarcinoma, a couple of squamous cell and 1 small cell patients.

Germline V gives CDR1 SQVTM, CDR2 ANQGSEA. The CDR3 consists of 17 residues. RNA was extracted from bulk tissue without any cell sorting. This non-tumor lung sample came from over 3 cm beyond the tumor edge. TCRbeta libraries were built with three rounds of nested PCR, modified from ARM-PCR. Each CDR3 protein is one row after TCRdb ran MiXCR on the multiplex PCR reads. The sample holds fewer than 90,000 distinct CDR3 sequences, about 77% seen once. Broader study findings: Significantly higher TCR diversity was found in tumor than normal lung. Tumor TCR diversity, when higher, was linked to shorter survival.

The sample was distant non-tumor lung tissue. J is TRBJ2-1 and V is TRBV29-1; 7 bases line up with TRBD2. The receptor's source is a woman in her forties or fifties with non-small cell lung cancer. CDR3 DNA: TGCAGCGTTGGAGATGGGGAGGGGTGGAGCTCCTATAATGAGCAGTTCTTC. It codes for CSVGDGEGWSSYNEQFF.